The clone carrying this T cell receptor (beta chain) was detected only a few times. What it binds is not known. There are 16 residues in the CDR3. Trimming removed 2 bases at V and 1 base at J, with 11 bases between. From germline, CDR1 is KGHSH and CDR2 LQKENI. The data derive from a study of T cells in Graves' hyperthyroidism and ophthalmopathy. Points from the study as a whole: Clonotypes that were expanded in thyroid above 0.001 mostly appeared in blood too. The model identified upcoming ophthalmopathy a median about 7.1 months ahead of onset.

Amplification of TCR beta CDR3 regions was performed using RNA transcripts as template. A first-round RT-PCR of the TCR CDR3 used the HTBI primer set. One entry per CDR3 protein results from TCRdb running MiXCR on the multiplex PCR reads. The data show 500,000 to 650,000 distinct CDR3 sequences, just under 20% seen once. The source is a man aged 35 to 55 with Graves' ophthalmopathy. Sample: blood. This chain links TRBV18 with TRBJ2-2; D gene ambiguous. CDR3 sequence: CASSPIEFLNTGELFF. CDR3 bases: TGTGCCAGCTCACCAATTGAATTCTTGAACACCGGGGAGCTGTTTTTT.